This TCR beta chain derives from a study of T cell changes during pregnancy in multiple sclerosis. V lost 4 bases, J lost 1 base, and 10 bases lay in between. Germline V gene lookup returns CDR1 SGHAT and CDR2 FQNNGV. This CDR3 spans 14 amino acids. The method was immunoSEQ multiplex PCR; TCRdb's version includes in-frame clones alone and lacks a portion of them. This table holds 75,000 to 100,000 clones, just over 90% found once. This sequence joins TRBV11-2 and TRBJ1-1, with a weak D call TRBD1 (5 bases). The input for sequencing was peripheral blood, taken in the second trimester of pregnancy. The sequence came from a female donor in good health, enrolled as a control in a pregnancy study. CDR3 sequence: CASSSVGGNTEAFF. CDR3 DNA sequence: TGTGCCAGCAGCTCTGTGGGGGGGAACACTGAAGCTTTCTTT.